This is a list of T cell receptor beta chains from one sample in a study of Ad26.COV2.S vaccination and SARS-CoV-2 variants. The method was immunoSEQ multiplex PCR; TCRdb's version includes in-frame clones alone and lacks a portion of them. The sample records about 400,000 clones, around 87% being singletons. This specimen consisted of peripheral blood, obtained in a trial of Ad26.COV2.S vaccine versus placebo. The receptors come from a person aged 18-65 years who received the Ad26.COV2.S COVID-19 vaccine or a placebo. CDR3s include the opening cysteine and the closing phenylalanine or tryptophan. Fields, in order: clone size, D gene, V gene, J gene, CDR3 DNA, CDR3 protein. D genes are given only for firm matches. Not all rows give a size; the values are once, few, many and, for expanded clones, a class.

once	-	TRBV7-6	TRBJ1-6	TGTGCCAGCAGCTTGGCCGGGACGAATTCACCCCTCCACTTT	CASSLAGTNSPLHF
-	-	TRBV4-3	TRBJ2-3	TGCGCCAGCAGCCAGGAACGGGAAGGGGGGCTAGATACGCAGTATTTT	CASSQEREGGLDTQYF
once	TRBD1	TRBV6-5	TRBJ1-5	TGTGCCAGCAGTAGGACAGGGTTACTTCAGCCCCAGCATTTT	CASSRTGLLQPQHF
-	TRBD1	TRBV6-2/TRBV6-3	TRBJ2-5	TGTGCCAGCAGTCCCGGGACAGGGAAAGAGACCCAGTACTTC	CASSPGTGKETQYF
-	-	TRBV4-2	TRBJ2-1	TGTGCCAGCAGCCAAGAGGGGGTGGGCCGATGGAGCTCCTACAATGAGCAGTTCTTC	CASSQEGVGRWSSYNEQFF
-	-	TRBV15	TRBJ2-2	TGTGCCACCAGCAGTTTCGAATGGGACACCGGGGAGCTGTTTTTT	CATSSFEWDTGELFF
-	TRBD2	TRBV30	TRBJ2-1	TGTGCCTGGAGACGGTCTGGGACTAGCGGTCCCTACAATGAGCAGTTCTTC	CAWRRSGTSGPYNEQFF
few	TRBD2	TRBV10-2	TRBJ2-3	TGCGCCAGCAGTGATTGGCGGGGGGGGACAGATACGCAGTATTTT	CASSDWRGGTDTQYF
few	-	TRBV5-1	TRBJ2-7	TGCGCCAGCAGCCTGAACAGCAACACCTACGAGCAGTACTTC	CASSLNSNTYEQYF
-	TRBD1	TRBV6-5	TRBJ1-1	TGTGCCATCAGGAGGGGGCGCGGGGCTGAAGCTTTCTTT	CAIRRGRGAEAFF
-	TRBD2	TRBV6-2/TRBV6-3	TRBJ2-1	TGTGCCAGCATCCCGTCGGGACTAGCGGGGGGGTCCAGCTCCTACAATGAGCAGTTCTTC	CASIPSGLAGGSSSYNEQFF
-	-	TRBV3-1/TRBV3-2	TRBJ1-5	TGTGCCAGCAGCCCCCGCCCGGATCAGCCCCAGCATTTT	CASSPRPDQPQHF
-	TRBD1	TRBV5-1	TRBJ2-7	TGCGCCAGCAGCTTGTTCGCCGGGACAGGGGTATTGTACGAGCAGTACTTC	CASSLFAGTGVLYEQYF
-	TRBD2	TRBV27	TRBJ2-1	TGTGCCAGCAGGCCCTTAGCGGGGGTAGGGTATGAGCAGTTCTTC	CASRPLAGVGYEQFF
-	-	TRBV3-1/TRBV3-2	TRBJ2-5	TGTGCCAGCAGCCAACGGTGGACACAAGAGACCCAGTACTTC	CASSQRWTQETQYF
-	-	TRBV5-1	TRBJ2-7	TGCGCCAGCAGCCACGGCTTGGATCGCGAGCAGTACTTC	CASSHGLDREQYF
few	TRBD1	TRBV30	TRBJ1-5	TGTGCCTGGAGTATCCCCGACAGGGGTGGCCAGCCCCAGCATTTT	CAWSIPDRGGQPQHF
-	-	TRBV28	TRBJ1-2	TGTGCCAGCAGAGCAAGCAACTATGGCTACACCTTC	CASRASNYGYTF
-	-	TRBV15	TRBJ2-2	TGTGCCACCAGCAGAGGGGTTCCCGGCACCGGGGAGCTGTTTTTT	CATSRGVPGTGELFF
-	-	TRBV5-1	TRBJ2-7	TGCGCCAGCAGCTTGGACAGGGTCTCCTACGAGCAGTACTTC	CASSLDRVSYEQYF
few	TRBD2	TRBV7-2	TRBJ2-2	TGTGCCAGCCAGCGGGGGGGGTACACCGGGGAGCTGTTTTTT	CASQRGGYTGELFF
-	TRBD1	TRBV11-2	TRBJ1-2	TGTGCCAGCAGTTCGGGACAGGCCTATGGCTACACCTTC	CASSSGQAYGYTF
-	-	TRBV4-3	TRBJ2-7	TGCGCCAGCAGCCAAGAAGTTTGGTCAGGTCACTACGAGCAGTACTTC	CASSQEVWSGHYEQYF
-	TRBD1	TRBV4-1	TRBJ2-7	TGCGCCAGCAGCCAAGTTTGGGACAGGACCTACGAGCAGTACTTC	CASSQVWDRTYEQYF
-	-	TRBV10-3	TRBJ2-7	TGTGCCATCAGTGAGGACAGCCCTACCTACGAGCAGTACTTC	CAISEDSPTYEQYF
-	TRBD1	TRBV7-2	TRBJ2-7	TGTGCCAGCAGCTTAGTACGGACAGGGATCTACGAGCAGTACTTC	CASSLVRTGIYEQYF
-	-	TRBV6-2/TRBV6-3	TRBJ1-3	TGTGCCAGCAGTTACTCCCTTGATTCCGGGACACCGAGCTCTGGAAACACCATATATTTT	CASSYSLDSGTPSSGNTIYF
-	-	TRBV19	TRBJ1-6	TGTGCCAGTAGTATCCAGGGAGGTGAAAATTCACCCCTCCACTTT	CASSIQGGENSPLHF
-	TRBD2	TRBV6-2/TRBV6-3	TRBJ2-1	TGTGCCAGCAGTTACCTAGCGGGGGGTTATGAGCAGTTCTTC	CASSYLAGGYEQFF
few	-	TRBV2	TRBJ1-4	TGTGCCAGCAGAACCCCGGGGGGCTCTAATGAAAAACTGTTTTTT	CASRTPGGSNEKLFF
-	-	TRBV30	TRBJ1-2	TGTGCCTGGAGTGGGGGTTCTAACTATGGCTACACCTTC	CAWSGGSNYGYTF
once	-	TRBV28	TRBJ2-6	TGTGCCAGCAGTACAAACCGGTGGGGAGGGGCCAACGTCCTGACTTTC	CASSTNRWGGANVLTF
-	-	TRBV7-9	TRBJ2-5	TGTGCCAGCAGCTTTATGGGTGAGACCCAGTACTTC	CASSFMGETQYF
once	-	TRBV7-2	TRBJ1-6	TGTGCCAGCAGCTTGGGGGGGGATTCACCCCTCCACTTT	CASSLGGDSPLHF
-	TRBD2	TRBV6-5	TRBJ2-5	TGTGCCAGCGTACCGATACTAGCGGGGGGGACCCAGTACTTC	CASVPILAGGTQYF
-	-	TRBV19	TRBJ2-3	TGTGCCAGTAGTATAGATCAATATACGCAGTATTTT	CASSIDQYTQYF
-	-	TRBV21-1	TRBJ2-7	TGTGCCAGCAGCAAAGGGGCGACGAAGAATCCTCACCTTCGCGAGCAGTACTTC	CASSKGATKNPHLREQYF
-	-	TRBV9	TRBJ2-1	TGTGCCAGCAGCGTTTGGGGGAGGAATGAGCAGTTCTTC	CASSVWGRNEQFF
once	-	TRBV6-2/TRBV6-3	TRBJ1-6	TGTGCCAGCAGTTACGAAGGTGGGGCAGCTAATAATTCACCCCTCCACTTT	CASSYEGGAANNSPLHF
few	-	TRBV18	TRBJ1-2	TGTGCCAGCTCACCACCGGGGGATGGGTATGGCTACACCTTC	CASSPPGDGYGYTF
once	-	TRBV4-1	TRBJ1-4	TGCGCCAGCAGCCAAGATGGGACCGGGTGGGAAAAACTGTTTTTT	CASSQDGTGWEKLFF
-	-	TRBV24-1	TRBJ1-5	TGTGCCACCAGTGAGTCAGGGGCCCAGCCCCAGCATTTT	CATSESGAQPQHF
-	TRBD2	TRBV5-1	TRBJ2-3	TGCGCCAGCAGCTCCATGACTAGCGGGGGGGCAGATACGCAGTATTTT	CASSSMTSGGADTQYF
-	-	TRBV11-2	TRBJ2-3	TGTGCCAGCAGCTGGGGGGCGGGACTAGATACGCAGTATTTT	CASSWGAGLDTQYF
few	-	TRBV3-1/TRBV3-2	TRBJ2-7	TGTGCCAGCAGCCCGACAGTTTCCTACGAGCAGTACTTC	CASSPTVSYEQYF
-	-	TRBV5-1	TRBJ2-2	TGCGCCAGCAGCTCTGGCCGCGGCAGCGGGGAGCTGTTTTTT	CASSSGRGSGELFF
-	-	TRBV6-2/TRBV6-3	TRBJ2-1	TGTGCCAGCAGTTACTCACAGGGTGGGCAGTTCTTC	CASSYSQGGQFF
-	-	TRBV5-1	TRBJ2-7	TGCGCCAGCAGCTCGGATTACGAGCAGTACTTC	CASSSDYEQYF
-	TRBD2	TRBV5-1	TRBJ2-7	TGCGCCAGCAGCTTCCTTAGCGGGGGCACCACCTACGAGCAGTACTTC	CASSFLSGGTTYEQYF
once	-	TRBV27	TRBJ1-1	TGTGCCAGCAGTTTATCATGGGGGGCCACTGAAGCTTTCTTT	CASSLSWGATEAFF
-	-	TRBV9	TRBJ1-3	TGTGCCAGCAGCGACCCGCCCGGAAACACCATATATTTT	CASSDPPGNTIYF
-	TRBD1	TRBV15	TRBJ2-7	TGTGCCACCAGCAGAGGCCTTCCGGGACAGGCCACCTACGAGCAGTACTTC	CATSRGLPGQATYEQYF
-	TRBD1	TRBV6-5	TRBJ1-2	TGTGCCAGCAGTTCTGGACAGGGGGCTGGAAGGTATGGCTACACCTTC	CASSSGQGAGRYGYTF
-	-	TRBV3-1/TRBV3-2	TRBJ2-6	TGTGCCAGCAGCCAAGTTTTTTACACCCCCTCTGGGGCCAACGTCCTGACTTTC	CASSQVFYTPSGANVLTF
once	-	TRBV19	TRBJ2-1	TGTGCCAGTAGTATTTACGGGGTGCACAATGAGCAGTTCTTC	CASSIYGVHNEQFF
-	-	TRBV29-1	TRBJ1-1	TGCAGCGCTCCTCGAGGGACTGAAGCTTTCTTT	CSAPRGTEAFF
-	TRBD1	TRBV7-9	TRBJ2-5	TGTGCCAGCAGCAATCCCCGGACAGGCCAGACCCAGTACTTC	CASSNPRTGQTQYF